This T cell receptor beta chain was recovered during a study of T cell responses to AZD1222 COVID-19 vaccine. Broader study findings: The breadth and depth of Spike-specific TCRs increased once two AZD1222 doses had been given. Without day 14 samples, only post-peak T cell repertoires were studied. Researchers report vaccine-associated CD4 TCRs spanning spike, with dominance at 160-218 and 743-854. Donors in the cohort were predominantly white British and more often female, and clonal diversity was possibly underestimated.

TCRdb keeps only in-frame clones here, not all; method: immunoSEQ multiplex PCR. The table has tens of thousands of clones, about 86% seen once; the top ten hold roughly 6%. Remarks on this clone: Antigen specificity is unknown.

The receptor's source is an adult in good health. The sequences come from peripheral blood, collected on day 0 of AZD1222 vaccination.

CDR3 in amino acids: CASSLLSKGYGYTF. CDR3 nucleotide sequence: TGTGCCAGCAGCTTGCTCTCTAAGGGCTATGGCTACACCTTC. The chain has TRBV5-8 and TRBJ1-2; D is uncertain. With 1 base removed from V and 4 bases from J, the gap between germline ends came to 11 bases. CDR1 and CDR2 (germline): SGHTS, YDEGEE. The CDR3 consists of 14 residues.